This T cell receptor (beta chain) comes out of a study of cytomegalovirus exposure and HLA in healthy donors. PCR was performed using 60 Vbeta and 13 Jbeta primers. In the study's own analysis: Some 80 million unique TCR beta chains, roughly 10 million shared, were counted in a later analysis. Profiling relied on immunoSEQ multiplex PCR, and the TCRdb table lists in-frame clones only, not all of them. V, J and clone size derive from that table, while D and trimming were established from the DNA sequence. The profile shows 250,000 to 350,000 clones, around two thirds of them singletons. The ends lost 7 bases at V and 11 bases at J; junction bases unmatched: 15. The CDR3 is 14 amino acids. Germline CDR1 reads MNHNS; CDR2 reads SASEGT. Only one count was recorded for this clone.

The rearrangement links TRBV6-1 to TRBJ1-2; 8 bases agree with TRBD1. The sequence was obtained from a female donor in good health and CMV-seronegative. The source material was PBMCs. The chain's CDR3 is CASTTIRDRRGYTF. CDR3 coding DNA: TGTGCCAGCACTACTATCCGGGACAGGAGGGGGTACACCTTC.